What follows describes a single TCR beta chain. The germline V gene encodes CDR1 ENHRY and CDR2 SYGVKD. The CDR3 totals 15 residues. Between the trimmed V and J ends, which lost 4 bases and 0 bases, there was a span of 11 bases. The data were produced by immunoSEQ multiplex PCR, yet TCRdb's version contains in-frame clones alone and is incomplete. The data hold 52,000 or so clones, with about nine tenths observed a single time. The data derive from a study of blood T cell repertoires in COVID-19. Sequencing was performed on peripheral blood. The receptor was isolated from a man aged 55 to 70 with active COVID-19. V gene TRBV10-3 combines with J gene TRBJ2-3, with D perhaps TRBD1 (6 bases). CDR3 DNA sequence: TGTGCCATCAGTGCTAATGGACAGAGCACAGATACGCAGTATTTT. Its protein product is CAISANGQSTDTQYF.